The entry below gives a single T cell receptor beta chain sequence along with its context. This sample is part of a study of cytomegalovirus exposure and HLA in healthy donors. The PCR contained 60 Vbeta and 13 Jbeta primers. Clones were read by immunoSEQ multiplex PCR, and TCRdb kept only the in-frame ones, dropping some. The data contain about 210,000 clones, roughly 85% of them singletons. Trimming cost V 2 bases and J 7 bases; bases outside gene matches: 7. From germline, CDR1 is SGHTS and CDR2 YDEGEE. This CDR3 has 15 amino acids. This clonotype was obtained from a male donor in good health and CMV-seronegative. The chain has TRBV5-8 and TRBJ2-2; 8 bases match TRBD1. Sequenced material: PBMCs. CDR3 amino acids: CASSLGQGVVGELFF. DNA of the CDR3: TGTGCCAGCAGCTTAGGACAGGGAGTTGTCGGGGAGCTGTTTTTT.